A single sample gave rise to the 18 T cell receptor beta chains below, sequenced in a study of blood T cell repertoires in COVID-19. Libraries were prepared by immunoSEQ multiplex PCR; TCRdb keeps only in-frame clonotypes and omits some of them. The repertoire consists of about 140,000 clones, with around 84% occurring once and the leading ten covering about a tenth. The sample was peripheral blood. The receptors shown here come from a man between 60 and 75 years old with active or convalescent COVID-19.

This clone has just one count. The chain uses TRBV6-2 or TRBV6-3 and TRBJ1-1; tentatively, D is TRBD1 (6 bases). Germline V gives CDR1 MNHEY, CDR2 SVGEGT. The CDR3 consists of 15 residues. V was shortened by 4 bases and J by 1 base, with 13 bases between the two germline ends. The CDR3 loop is CASSSTMTGNTEAFF. The CDR3 DNA follows: TGTGCCAGCAGTTCCACGATGACAGGGAACACTGAAGCTTTCTTT.

The chain has TRBV6-5 and TRBJ2-1; TRBD2 is a possible D gene (6 bases). Per the germline V gene, CDR1 is MNHEY and CDR2 is SVGAGI. Trimming shortened V by 5 bases and J by 3 bases, and 14 bases separated the two germline ends. The CDR3 extends over 15 amino acids. The CDR3: CASSPPGSGYNEQFF. The DNA for the CDR3 is TGTGCCAGCAGTCCGCCGGGTAGCGGCTACAATGAGCAGTTCTTC.

CDR3 DNA sequence: TGTGCCAGCAGCAGTGCAGGGGGCGCGGAGACCCAGTACTTC. Residues: CASSSAGGAETQYF. The rearrangement joins TRBV5-6 to TRBJ2-5; 8 nucleotides line up with TRBD1. Germline values: CDR1 SGHDT, CDR2 YYEEEE. CDR3 length: 14 residues. Unmatched junction bases numbered 7, after V lost 4 bases and J lost 5 bases.

This clone turned up a few times. The chain carries TRBV13 and TRBJ1-2; 8 positions agree with TRBD1. The CDR3 runs to 14 residues. Trimming cost V 1 base and J 6 bases; bases outside gene matches: 4. Germline lookup yields CDR1 PRHDT and CDR2 FYEKMQ (reference sequence). The CDR3 bases are TGTGCCAGCAGCTTAGTCTCCAGGGGGCATGGCTACACCTTC. Residues: CASSLVSRGHGYTF.

V is TRBV15 and J is TRBJ1-5; tentatively, D is TRBD1 (5 bases). Per germline, CDR1 LNHNV and CDR2 YYDKDF (reference sequence). CDR3 length equals 17 residues. Trimming took off 0 bases at V and 3 bases at J, with 15 bases between the two ends. The CDR3 protein is CATSRDQGSAPNQPQHF. As DNA, the CDR3 is TGTGCCACCAGCAGAGATCAGGGCTCGGCCCCCAATCAGCCCCAGCATTTT.

The chain is built from TRBV4-3 and TRBJ1-5; D might be TRBD1 (6 bases). Germline CDR1 reads LGHNA; CDR2 reads YSLEER. The CDR3 is 17 residues long. V lost 0 bases and J lost 2, with 14 bases in between. CDR3 DNA sequence: TGCGCCAGCAGCCAAGATTTCGGGGGGCTTGGCAATCAGCCCCAGCATTTT. Encoded protein: CASSQDFGGLGNQPQHF.

The V call is TRBV27, the J call TRBJ1-2; tentative D call: TRBD1 (5 bases). Germline V gene sequence: CDR1 MNHEY, CDR2 SMNVEV (reference sequence). CDR3 length: 13 residues. V shed 6 bases and J shed 4 bases, with 12 bases lying between them. CDR3 loop: CASRSTGAYGYTF. The CDR3 DNA sequence: TGTGCCAGCAGATCTACAGGAGCCTATGGCTACACCTTC.

V gene TRBV5-6 combines with J gene TRBJ2-2, with a tentative D call TRBD2 (5 bases). In germline, CDR1 is SGHDT, CDR2 YYEEEE. The CDR3 spans 13 residues. Between the trimmed V and J ends, which lost 3 bases and 6 bases, there was a span of 9 bases. CDR3 amino acids: CASSSLGAGELFF. DNA of the CDR3: TGTGCCAGCAGCTCCCTGGGAGCCGGGGAGCTGTTTTTT. Looking up the rest from reference TRBV5-6 and TRBJ2-2 gives the full variable domain: DAGVTQSPTHLIKTRGQQVTLRCSPKSGHDTVSWYQQALGQGPQFIFQYYEEEERQRGNFPDRFSGHQFPNYSSELNVNALLLGDSALYLCASSSLGAGELFFGEGSRLTVL.

V is TRBV5-1 and J is TRBJ2-7; 13 nucleotides line up with TRBD2. The CDR3 covers 15 residues. V lost 4 bases, J lost 3 bases, and 4 bases stayed unmatched. CDR1 and CDR2 (germline): SGHRS, YFSETQ. The CDR3 here is CASSQGLAGDYEQYF. The CDR3 DNA follows: TGCGCCAGCAGCCAAGGACTAGCGGGAGACTACGAGCAGTACTTC.

The chain links TRBV6-2 or TRBV6-3 to TRBJ2-3; D possibly corresponds to TRBD1 (5 bases). Germline V CDR1 and CDR2: MNHEY, SVGEGT. Trimming left V 1 base short and J 0 bases short, with 8 bases between. The CDR3 spans 15 residues. CDR3 nucleotide sequence: TGTGCCAGCAGTTACTTTGGACAAAGCACAGATACGCAGTATTTT. It is translated as CASSYFGQSTDTQYF.

The chain recombines TRBV29-1 with TRBJ1-1; tentatively, D is TRBD1 (5 bases). With 3 bases removed from V and 2 bases from J, the gap between germline ends came to 16 bases. Germline loops: CDR1 SQVTM, CDR2 ANQGSEA. This CDR3 is built from 15 residues. The CDR3 DNA sequence: TGCAGCGTTGACATCAATGGGAGGGGAAACACTGAAGCTTTCTTT. Encoded protein: CSVDINGRGNTEAFF.

The chain recombines TRBV6-1 with TRBJ1-5; TRBD1 agrees at 10 bases. The germline V gene encodes CDR1 MNHNS and CDR2 SASEGT. The CDR3 covers 16 residues. V shed 4 bases, J shed 1 base, and the junction held 4 bases outside the gene matches. This CDR3 reads CASSGDRGRSNQPQHF. CDR3 coding DNA: TGTGCCAGCAGTGGGGACAGGGGTAGAAGCAATCAGCCCCAGCATTTT.

This clone has only one observation. V usage is TRBV9 and J usage is TRBJ2-1, with D possibly TRBD2 on 5 matching bases. The CDR3 consists of 16 residues. Trimming took 0 bases from V and 5 from J, leaving 15 bases between them. Germline V gene sequence: CDR1 SGDLS, CDR2 YYNGEE. The CDR3 sequence: CASSVGGLHGDNEQFF. CDR3 sequence (DNA): TGTGCCAGCAGCGTAGGTGGGTTGCACGGGGACAATGAGCAGTTCTTC. The full variable domain, its missing parts supplied by reference TRBV9 and TRBJ2-1, is DSGVTQTPKHLITATGQRVTLRCSPRSGDLSVYWYQQSLDQGLQFLIQYYNGEERAKGNILERFSAQQFPDLHSELNLSSLELGDSALYFCASSVGGLHGDNEQFFGPGTRLTVL.

The chain uses TRBV7-2 and TRBJ2-1; D unresolved. V lost 5 bases to trimming and J lost 6 bases, with 8 bases between them. The V gene's germline CDR1 is SGHTA and CDR2 FQGNSA. CDR3 length: 12 amino acids. The CDR3 sequence: CASSPYTNEQFF. The CDR3 region has the DNA TGTGCCAGCAGCCCCTATACCAATGAGCAGTTCTTC.

V usage is TRBV7-2 and J usage is TRBJ2-5, with 9 bases identical to TRBD1. Germline loops: CDR1 SGHTA, CDR2 FQGNSA. The CDR3 runs 14 residues. The junction had 5 bases not matched to a gene; V was cut back by 5 bases and J by 4 bases. CDR3 sequence reads: CASSHLDRGETQYF. In DNA form, the CDR3 reads TGTGCCAGCAGCCACCTGGACAGGGGAGAGACCCAGTACTTC.

This chain uses TRBV6-5 with TRBJ2-3; 7 bases are shared with TRBD2. The CDR3 sequence is 14 residues long. Trimming at V came to 6 bases and at J to 7 bases, leaving 10 bases not matched to a gene. Germline values: CDR1 MNHEY, CDR2 SVGAGI. Written as DNA, the CDR3 is TGTGCCAGCAGCCGGAGCGGGACGATAAATACGCAGTATTTT. This codes for CASSRSGTINTQYF.

This clone appeared once. V is TRBV18 and J is TRBJ2-7; 8 positions agree with TRBD1. Germline V lookup: CDR1 KGHSH, CDR2 LQKENI. The V and J ends lost 6 bases and 1 base, in that order; junction bases with no gene match: 5. The CDR3 sequence is 14 residues long. The CDR3 reads CASSPGQGSYEQYF. CDR3 nucleotides: TGTGCCAGCTCCCCAGGACAGGGTTCCTACGAGCAGTACTTC.

J is TRBJ1-5 and V is TRBV12-3 or TRBV12-4; no clear D. V lost 4 bases and J 6 bases, leaving 10 bases between the germline ends. The CDR3 contains 13 residues. The CDR3 DNA sequence: TGTGCCAGCAGTTCGTACTTGGTTCAGCCCCAGCATTTT. This sequence encodes CASSSYLVQPQHF.